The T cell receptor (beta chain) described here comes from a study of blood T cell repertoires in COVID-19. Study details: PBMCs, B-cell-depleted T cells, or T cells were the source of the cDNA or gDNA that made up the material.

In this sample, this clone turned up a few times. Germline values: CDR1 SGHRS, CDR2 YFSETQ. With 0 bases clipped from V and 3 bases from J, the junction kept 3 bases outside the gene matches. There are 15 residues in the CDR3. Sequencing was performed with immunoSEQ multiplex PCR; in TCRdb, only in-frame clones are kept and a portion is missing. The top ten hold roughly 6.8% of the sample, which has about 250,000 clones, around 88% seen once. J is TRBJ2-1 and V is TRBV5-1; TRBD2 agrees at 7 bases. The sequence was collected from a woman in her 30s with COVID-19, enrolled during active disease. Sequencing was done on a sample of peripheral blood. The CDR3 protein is CASSLAAGRYNEQFF. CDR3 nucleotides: TGCGCCAGCAGCTTGGCAGCGGGGCGCTACAATGAGCAGTTCTTC. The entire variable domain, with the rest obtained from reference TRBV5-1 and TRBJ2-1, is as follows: KAGVTQTPRYLIKTRGQQVTLSCSPISGHRSVSWYQQTPGQGLQFLFEYFSETQRNKGNFPGRFSGRQFSNSRSEMNVSTLELGDSALYLCASSLAAGRYNEQFFGPGTRLTVL.